Included here is one T cell receptor beta chain sequence, with context. The V end was cut by 3 bases, the J end by 7 bases, with 9 bases between. Germline V lookup: CDR1 SGHTA, CDR2 FQGNSA. This CDR3 is built from 12 residues. One entry per CDR3 protein, called by TCRdb with MiXCR from the reads. The data contain about 320,000 distinct CDR3 sequences, 8% to 10% of them singletons. This entry comes from a study of T cell repertoires in cytomegalovirus infection. Overall study: CMV infection together with matching HLA type was indicated by public TCR beta signatures.

Specimen: PBMCs. V gene TRBV7-2 combines with J gene TRBJ1-2; possibly TRBD1 for D (5 bases). This receptor was identified in a human donor in good health (CMV status not recorded). Some clones in this sample may be carry-over from other donors' samples. DNA for the CDR3: TGTGCCAGCAGCTTCGGGGGGGTTGGCTACACCTTC. As protein: CASSFGGVGYTF.